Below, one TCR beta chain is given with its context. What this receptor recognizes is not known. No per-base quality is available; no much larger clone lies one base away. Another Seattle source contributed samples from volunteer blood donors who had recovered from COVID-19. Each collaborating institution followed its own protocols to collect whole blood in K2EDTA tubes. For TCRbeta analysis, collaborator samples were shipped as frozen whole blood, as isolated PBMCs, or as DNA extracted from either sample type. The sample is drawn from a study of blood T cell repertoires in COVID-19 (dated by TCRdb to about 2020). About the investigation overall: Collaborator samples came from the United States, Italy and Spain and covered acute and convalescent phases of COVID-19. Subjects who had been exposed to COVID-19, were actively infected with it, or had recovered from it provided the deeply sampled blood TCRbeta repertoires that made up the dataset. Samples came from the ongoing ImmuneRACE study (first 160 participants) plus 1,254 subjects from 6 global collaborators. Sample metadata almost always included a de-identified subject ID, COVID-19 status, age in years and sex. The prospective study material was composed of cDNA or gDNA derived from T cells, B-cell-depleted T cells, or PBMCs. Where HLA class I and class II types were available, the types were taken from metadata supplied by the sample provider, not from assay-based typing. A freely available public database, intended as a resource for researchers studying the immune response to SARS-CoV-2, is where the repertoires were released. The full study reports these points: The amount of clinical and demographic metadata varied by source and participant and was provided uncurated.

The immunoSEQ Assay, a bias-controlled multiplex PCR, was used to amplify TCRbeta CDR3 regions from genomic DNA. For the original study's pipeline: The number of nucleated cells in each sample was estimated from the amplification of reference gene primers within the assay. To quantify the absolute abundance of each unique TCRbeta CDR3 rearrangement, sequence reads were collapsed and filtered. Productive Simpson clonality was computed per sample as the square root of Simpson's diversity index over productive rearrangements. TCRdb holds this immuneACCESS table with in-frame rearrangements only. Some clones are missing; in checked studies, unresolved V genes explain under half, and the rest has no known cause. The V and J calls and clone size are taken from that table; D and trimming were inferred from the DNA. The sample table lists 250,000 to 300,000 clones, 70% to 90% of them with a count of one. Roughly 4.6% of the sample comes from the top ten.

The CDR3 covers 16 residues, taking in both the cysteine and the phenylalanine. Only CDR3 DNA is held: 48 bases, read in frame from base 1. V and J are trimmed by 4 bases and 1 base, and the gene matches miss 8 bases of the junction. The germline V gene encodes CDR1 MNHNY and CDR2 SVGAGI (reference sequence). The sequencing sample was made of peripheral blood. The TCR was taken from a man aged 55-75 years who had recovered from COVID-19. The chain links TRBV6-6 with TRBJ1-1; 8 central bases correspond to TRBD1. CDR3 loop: CASSSTGGRRNTEAFF. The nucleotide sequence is TGTGCCAGCAGTTCCACAGGGGGGCGTAGGAACACTGAAGCTTTCTTT.